This record covers a single T cell receptor beta chain. The sample belongs to a study of blood T cell repertoires in COVID-19. The wider study: COVID-19 samples from acute and convalescent phases originated in the United States, Italy and Spain. Sources were T cells, B-cell-depleted T cells, or PBMCs; the material itself was cDNA or gDNA.

Measured with immunoSEQ multiplex PCR; TCRdb has only the in-frame clones, and not every one. Among fewer than 130,000 clones listed, roughly 69% were seen once. V lost 3 bases and J lost 6; bases outside the gene matches: 6. The CDR3 runs to 15 residues. Per germline, CDR1 MNHEY and CDR2 SMNVEV (reference sequence). Source material: peripheral blood. The source of this sequence is a man older than 75 with acute or convalescent COVID-19. This chain links TRBV27 with TRBJ2-1, with TRBD2 matching 9 bases. Here the CDR3 DNA reads TGTGCCAGCAGTTTTATTAGCGGGAGCCGCAATGAGCAGTTCTTC. Translating it yields CASSFISGSRNEQFF.